Listed here are 18 T cell receptor beta chains from one sample, sequenced in a study of OX40 agonist ivuxolimab in advanced cancers. Sequencing was performed with immunoSEQ multiplex PCR; in TCRdb, only in-frame clones are kept and a portion is missing. The profile covers 75,000 to 95,000 clones, with roughly 92% appearing a single time and 9.5% to 11% taken by the ten largest. Sequencing was performed on CD4+ or CD8+ T cells sorted from blood, taken in a trial of the OX40 agonist ivuxolimab. All receptors derive from an adult with an advanced solid tumor such as melanoma, head and neck, liver or kidney cancer.

This chain connects TRBV5-4 to TRBJ2-2; 12 bases agree with TRBD2. The V segment lost 0 bases and the J segment 5 bases; nucleotides outside the gene matches: 2. This CDR3 spans 16 amino acids. Germline loops: CDR1 SGHNT, CDR2 YYREEE (reference sequence). This CDR3 is CASSLGLAGATGELFF. DNA of the CDR3: TGTGCCAGCAGCTTGGGACTAGCGGGGGCTACCGGGGAGCTGTTTTTT.

This rearrangement joins TRBV19 to TRBJ2-2, with D tentatively TRBD1 (6 bases). Trimming pared 1 base from V and 4 bases from J, leaving 10 bases between. This CDR3 contains 15 residues. The germline V gene has CDR1 LNHDA and CDR2 SQIVND (reference sequence). The CDR3 nucleotides are TGTGCCAGTAGTATAGTCCAGGGGACCACCGGGGAGCTGTTTTTT. This translates into CASSIVQGTTGELFF.

This clone was seen only once. The chain links TRBV27 to TRBJ2-2; unclear D gene. V was clipped by 3 bases and J by 3 bases, with 8 bases between them. Germline V gene data show CDR1 as MNHEY and CDR2 as SMNVEV (reference sequence). This CDR3 region has 14 residues. This CDR3 reads CASSLGRYTGELFF. In nucleotides, the CDR3 is TGTGCCAGCAGTTTGGGCAGATACACCGGGGAGCTGTTTTTT.

The CDR3 protein is CASSDSFLGETQYF. The CDR3 region has the DNA TGTGCCAGCAGTGACTCGTTCTTAGGGGAGACCCAGTACTTC. The chain joins TRBV6-4 to TRBJ2-5; D gene ambiguous. Germline V gene lookup returns CDR1 MRHNA and CDR2 SNTAGT. The CDR3 is made up of 14 amino acids. The ends were cut back, 0 bases at V and 5 bases at J, with 10 bases in the middle.

The V call is TRBV13, the J call TRBJ2-7; D may match TRBD1 or TRBD2 (5 bases each). This CDR3 is 14 amino acids long. Deletions cut 8 bases from V and 2 bases from J, with 16 bases between. Germline-derived CDR1 and CDR2 are PRHDT and FYEKMQ (reference sequence). CDR3 sequence (DNA): TGTGCCAGCTCCACTCCGGGGCCGACCTACGAGCAGTACTTC. This translates into CASSTPGPTYEQYF.

As regards this clone: A read error may produce the germline difference seen at one junction end. The chain employs TRBV11-2 and TRBJ2-7, with TRBD1 matching 8 bases. CDR3 length equals 12 residues. CDR1 and CDR2 from the germline V gene are SGHAT and FQNNGV. This CDR3 is CASSLGDRGEFF. The CDR3 coding sequence is TGTGCCAGCAGCTTGGGTGACAGGGGAGAGTTTTTC.

The chain recombines TRBV7-6 with TRBJ1-6; D not resolved. Germline V gene lookup returns CDR1 SGHVS and CDR2 FNYEAQ. The CDR3 loop spans 15 amino acids. V lost 1 base and J lost 2, with 6 bases in between. CDR3 in DNA: TGTGCCAGCAGCTTAGAGAGGACCTATAATTCACCCCTCCACTTT. It is translated as CASSLERTYNSPLHF.

V usage is TRBV10-3 and J usage is TRBJ2-1; 13 bases align to TRBD2. The V and J ends lost 2 bases and 9 bases, in that order; junction bases with no gene match: 4. Germline loops: CDR1 ENHRY, CDR2 SYGVKD. CDR3 length: 15 amino acids. CDR3: CAISEITSGGGEQFF. CDR3 nucleotide sequence: TGTGCCATCAGTGAGATAACTAGCGGGGGGGGTGAGCAGTTCTTC.

V and J are TRBV19 and TRBJ2-7; 8 bases line up with TRBD1. The CDR3 spans 17 residues. Germline V lookup: CDR1 LNHDA, CDR2 SQIVND (reference sequence). V lost 4 bases to trimming and J lost 2 bases; unmatched junction nucleotides: 13. The CDR3 DNA follows: TGTGCCAGTAGTAGGACAGGGTTTGAACTTTTGGCCTACGAGCAGTACTTC. Its translation is CASSRTGFELLAYEQYF.

V is TRBV25-1 and J is TRBJ1-4, with 7 bases aligning to TRBD1. This CDR3 is built from 12 residues. In germline, CDR1 is MGHDK, CDR2 SYGVNS. V shed 10 bases and J 6 bases; nucleotides not matched to a gene: 5. CDR3 sequence reads: CAIRGGDEKLFF. The CDR3 DNA reads TGTGCCATCAGGGGGGGTGATGAAAAACTGTTTTTT. Together with reference TRBV25-1 and TRBJ1-4, the CDR3 gives the full variable domain: EADIYQTPRYLVIGTGKKITLECSQTMGHDKMYWYQQDPGMELHLIHYSYGVNSTEKGDLSSESTVSRIRTEHFPLTLESARPSHTSQYLCAIRGGDEKLFFGSGTQLSVL.

The chain uses TRBV7-7 and TRBJ2-7; 10 bases are a match to TRBD1. Germline V lookup: CDR1 SSHAT, CDR2 FNYEAQ (reference sequence). The CDR3 has 15 amino acids. The trim removed 3 bases at V and 4 bases at J, leaving 6 bases unmatched. CDR3 in DNA: TGTGCCAGCAGCTTGTCGGACAGGGGGGAGTACGAGCAGTACTTC. Translating it yields CASSLSDRGEYEQYF. The entire variable domain, with the rest obtained from reference TRBV7-7 and TRBJ2-7, is as follows: GAGVSQSPRYKVTKRGQDVTLRCDPISSHATLYWYQQALGQGPEFLTYFNYEAQPDKSGLPSDRFSAERPEGSISTLTIQRTEQRDSAMYRCASSLSDRGEYEQYFGPGTRLTVT.

The chain links TRBV7-6 to TRBJ2-1, with TRBD2 as a possible D gene (6 bases). The V end lost 0 bases, the J end lost 6 bases, and 9 bases lay between the germline ends. The CDR3 covers 14 residues. Germline CDR1 is SGHVS and CDR2 is FNYEAQ. This CDR3 reads CASSLAGGPNEQFF. In DNA, the CDR3 is TGTGCCAGCAGCTTAGCGGGGGGACCCAATGAGCAGTTCTTC.

This sequence joins TRBV5-1 and TRBJ1-1; 7 bases align to TRBD1. The CDR3 has 17 residues. CDR1 SGHRS and CDR2 YFSETQ come from the germline V gene. With V trimmed by 3 bases and J by 2 bases, 13 bases remained unmatched. CDR3 bases: TGCGCCAGCAGCTCGGCCGAAAACAGGGGATACAACACTGAAGCTTTCTTT. It translates to CASSSAENRGYNTEAFF.

The chain employs TRBV13 and TRBJ2-7; 11 bases agree with TRBD2. The CDR3 covers 18 residues. Germline loops: CDR1 PRHDT, CDR2 FYEKMQ (reference sequence). The V and J ends lost 3 bases and 2 bases, in that order; junction bases with no gene match: 12. CDR3 coding DNA: TGTGCCAGCAGCTTCACCCTAGCGGGGGGCCCGAGAGCCTACGAGCAGTACTTC. It yields the protein CASSFTLAGGPRAYEQYF.

As regards this clone: At one boundary the junction diverges from the germline segment, which might be a read error. The chain couples TRBV7-2 to TRBJ2-3; a possible D gene is TRBD1 (5 bases). The CDR3 has 16 amino acids. Germline V gives CDR1 SGHTA, CDR2 FQGNSA. DNA for the CDR3: TGTGCCAGCAGCTTAAACAGGCTCATCGACACATATACGCAGTATTTT. Translating it yields CASSLNRLIDTYTQYF.

The V and J genes are TRBV4-1 and TRBJ2-7; 11 bases map to TRBD2. The ends lost 2 bases at V and 2 bases at J; junction bases unmatched: 5. Germline assignment: CDR1 MGHRA and CDR2 YSYEKL. This CDR3 spans 16 amino acids. For the CDR3, the DNA is TGCGCCAGCAGCCAATCAGCTAGCGGGGGGACCTACGAGCAGTACTTC. This gives the protein CASSQSASGGTYEQYF.

The chain uses TRBV5-1 and TRBJ2-1; a weak D match, TRBD2 (5 bases). Germline CDR1 and CDR2: SGHRS and YFSETQ. This CDR3 is 13 amino acids long. V lost 3 bases, J lost 9 bases, and 13 bases lay in between. The CDR3 nucleotides read TGCGCCAGCAGCTCCCGGGGATTGGTTGAGCAGTTCTTC. It translates to CASSSRGLVEQFF.

This sequence joins TRBV10-3 and TRBJ2-3; D remains ambiguous. Per the germline V gene, CDR1 is ENHRY and CDR2 is SYGVKD. V gave up 3 bases and J gave up 6 bases, with 13 bases separating them. The CDR3 totals 14 residues. For the CDR3, the DNA is TGTGCCATCAGTGAAACTTGGGCGTCGGATACGCAGTATTTT. It yields the protein CAISETWASDTQYF.